This T cell receptor (beta chain) derives from a study of molecular identifiers for immune sequencing clone quantification. Germline V CDR1 and CDR2: MNHEY, SMNVEV (reference sequence). The CDR3 is 17 amino acids. V was clipped by 6 bases and J by 8 bases; unmatched bases: 14. General study findings and limits: Among 930,000 or so naive cells, as was reported, spiked Jurkat TCR RNA from one cell was detectable. Clones above 20 RNA copies held over 99% of effector molecules, under 1% in naive cells.

Using a CD8+CD4-CCR7+CD45RA+ phenotype, naive CD8 T cells were sorted. Only a few counts were recorded for this clonotype. Its antigen is undetermined. For bulk TCR libraries, previously described methods and listed TCR primers were used. In TCRdb, the PCR reads were re-called with MiXCR into one record per CDR3 protein. This table holds more than 550,000 distinct CDR3 sequences, about 25% found once. The sequence was obtained from a human donor in good health. Some libraries in this study had Jurkat cell RNA spiked in. The chain joins TRBV27 to TRBJ2-1, with TRBD2 matching 12 bases. The sample was naive CD8+ T cells from blood, with Jurkat cell RNA spiked in. Described subset: FACS-sorted CD8+CD4-CCR7+CD45RA+ naive T cells. The CDR3 DNA sequence: TGTGCCAGCAGCTTACTAGCGGGGGGCACATTAGGGGATGAGCAGTTCTTC. Translated: CASSLLAGGTLGDEQFF.